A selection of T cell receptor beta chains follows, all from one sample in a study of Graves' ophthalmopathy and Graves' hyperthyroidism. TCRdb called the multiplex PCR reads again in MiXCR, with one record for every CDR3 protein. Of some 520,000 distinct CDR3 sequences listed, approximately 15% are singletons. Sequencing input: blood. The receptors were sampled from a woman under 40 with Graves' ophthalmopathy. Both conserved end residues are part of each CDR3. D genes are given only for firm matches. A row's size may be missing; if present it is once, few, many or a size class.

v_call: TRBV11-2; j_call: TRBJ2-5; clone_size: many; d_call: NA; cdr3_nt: TGTGCCAGCAGCCGAGGTTACCAAGAGACCCAGTACTTC; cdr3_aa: CASSRGYQETQYF
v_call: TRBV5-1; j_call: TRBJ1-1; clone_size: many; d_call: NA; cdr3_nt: TGCGCCAGCAGCTTGGACGGGGCGGTCACTGAAGCTTTCTTT; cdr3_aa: CASSLDGAVTEAFF
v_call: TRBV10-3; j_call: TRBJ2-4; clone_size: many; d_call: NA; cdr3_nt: TGTGCCATCAGTTCGGAAGTGGGAGCCAAAAACATTCAGTACTTC; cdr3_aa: CAISSEVGAKNIQYF
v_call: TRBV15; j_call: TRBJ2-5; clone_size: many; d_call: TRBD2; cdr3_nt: TGTGCCACCAGCAGAGATCTTGATTTAGCGGGTGGGGAGACCCAGTACTTC; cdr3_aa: CATSRDLDLAGGETQYF
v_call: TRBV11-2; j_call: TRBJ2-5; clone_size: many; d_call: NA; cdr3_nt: TGTGCCAGCAGCCAGGGCAGAGAGACCCAGTACTTC; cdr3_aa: CASSQGRETQYF
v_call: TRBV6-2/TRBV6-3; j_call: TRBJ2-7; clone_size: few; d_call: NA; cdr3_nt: TGTGCCAGCAGACGAGCTGGGGGGCGCTTTTCCTCCGAGCAGTACTTC; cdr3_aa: CASRRAGGRFSSEQYF
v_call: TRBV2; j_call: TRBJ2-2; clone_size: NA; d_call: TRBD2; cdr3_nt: TGTGCCAGCGAGCGGGAGACGAACACCGGGGAGCTGTTTTTT; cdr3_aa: CASERETNTGELFF
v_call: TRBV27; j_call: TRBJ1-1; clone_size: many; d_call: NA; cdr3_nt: TGTGCCAGCGGTTCCACCATTGAAGCTTTCTTT; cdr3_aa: CASGSTIEAFF
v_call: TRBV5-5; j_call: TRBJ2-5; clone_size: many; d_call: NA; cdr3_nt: TGTGCCAGCAGCCCCTACACGGCTACAGAGACCCAGTACTTC; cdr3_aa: CASSPYTATETQYF
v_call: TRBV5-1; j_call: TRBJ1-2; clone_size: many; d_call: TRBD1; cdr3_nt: TGCGCCAGCAGCTTGCAACCTCCGGGACAGGGGAGAGGCTACACCTTC; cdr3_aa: CASSLQPPGQGRGYTF
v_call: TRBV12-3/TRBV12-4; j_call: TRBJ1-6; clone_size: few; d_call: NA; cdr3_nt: TGTGCCTTCACCCATTGGGGGGAAGGCTATAATTCACCCCTCCACTTT; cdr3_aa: CAFTHWGEGYNSPLHF
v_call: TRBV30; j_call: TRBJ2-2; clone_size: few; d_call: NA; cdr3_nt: TGTGCCTGGAGTGTATCGGGTACCGGGGAGCTGTTTTTT; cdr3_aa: CAWSVSGTGELFF
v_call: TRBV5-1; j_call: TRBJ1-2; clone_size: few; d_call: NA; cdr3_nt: TGCGCCAGCAGCTCGGATCCCTTTAACGGCTACACCTTC; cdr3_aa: CASSSDPFNGYTF
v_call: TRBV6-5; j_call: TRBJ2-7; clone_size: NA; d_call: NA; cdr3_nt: TGTGCCAGCAGTTTCTCAGGGACGGCAGATAGTTACGAGCAGTACTTC; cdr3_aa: CASSFSGTADSYEQYF
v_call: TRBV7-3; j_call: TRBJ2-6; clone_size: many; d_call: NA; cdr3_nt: TGTGCCAGCAGCTTTAAGGGGGCCAACGTCCTGACTTTC; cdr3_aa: CASSFKGANVLTF
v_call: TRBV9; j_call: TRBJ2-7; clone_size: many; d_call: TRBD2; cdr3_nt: TGTGCCAGCAGCCCCCAACGGGGGGCCTACGAGCAGTACTTC; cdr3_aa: CASSPQRGAYEQYF
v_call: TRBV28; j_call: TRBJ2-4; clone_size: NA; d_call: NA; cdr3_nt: TGTGCCAGCCAGAATGGCGGGGAAGCCAAAAACATTCAGTACTTC; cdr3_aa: CASQNGGEAKNIQYF
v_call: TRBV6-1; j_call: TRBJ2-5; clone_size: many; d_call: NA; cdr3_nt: TGTGCCAGCTCGCGAGGGCTTGAGACCCAGTACTTC; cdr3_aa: CASSRGLETQYF
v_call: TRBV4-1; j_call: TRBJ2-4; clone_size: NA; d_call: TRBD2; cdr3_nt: TGCGCCAGCAGCCAAGAGCCTAGCGGCCTAGCCAAAAACATTCAGTACTTC; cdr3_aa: CASSQEPSGLAKNIQYF
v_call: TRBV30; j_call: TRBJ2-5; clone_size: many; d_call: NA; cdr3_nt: TGTGCCTGGGCAGGGGATGAGACCCAGTACTTC; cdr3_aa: CAWAGDETQYF
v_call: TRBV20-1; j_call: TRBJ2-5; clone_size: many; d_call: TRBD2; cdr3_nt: TGCAGTGCTAGATTTCCGGGACTAGTAGAGACCCAGTACTTC; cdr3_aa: CSARFPGLVETQYF
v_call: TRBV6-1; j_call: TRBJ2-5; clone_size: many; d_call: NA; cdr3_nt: TGTGCCAGCAGTGAATCTTCGGAGGGAGCGTCCCAGTACTTC; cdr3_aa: CASSESSEGASQYF
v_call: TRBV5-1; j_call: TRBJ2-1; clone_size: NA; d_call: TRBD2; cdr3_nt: TGCGCCAGCAGCCCTTTCATGGGACTAGCGGGAGTGAATGAGCAGTTCTTC; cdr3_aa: CASSPFMGLAGVNEQFF
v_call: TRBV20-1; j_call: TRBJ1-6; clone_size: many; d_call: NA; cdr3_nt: TGCAGCGCCGGGAGCTCCTATAATTCACCCCTCCACTTT; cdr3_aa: CSAGSSYNSPLHF
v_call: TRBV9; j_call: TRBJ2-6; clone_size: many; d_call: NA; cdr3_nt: TGTGCCAGCAGCGTAGAGGACTCTGGGGCCAACGTCCTGACTTTC; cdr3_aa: CASSVEDSGANVLTF
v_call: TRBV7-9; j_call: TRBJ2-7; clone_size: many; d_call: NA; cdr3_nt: TGTGCCAGCAGCTCCGTGGTGGGTTACGAGCAGTACTTC; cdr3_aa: CASSSVVGYEQYF
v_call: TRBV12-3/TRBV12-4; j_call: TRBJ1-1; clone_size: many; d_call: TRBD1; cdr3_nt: TGTGCCATCATCACAGGGGCTGAAGCTTTCTTT; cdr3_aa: CAIITGAEAFF
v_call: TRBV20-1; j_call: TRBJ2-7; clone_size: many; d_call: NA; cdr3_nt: TGCAGTGCTAGAGTTTGGCTAGGAAGCTCCTACGAGCAGTACTTC; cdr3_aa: CSARVWLGSSYEQYF
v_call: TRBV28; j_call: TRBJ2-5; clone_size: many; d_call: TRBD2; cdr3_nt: TGTGCCACCCGGGGGGGAGGAATGAACCAAGAGACCCAGTACTTC; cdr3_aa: CATRGGGMNQETQYF
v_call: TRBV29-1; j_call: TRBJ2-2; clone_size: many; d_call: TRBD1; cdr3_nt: TGCAGCGTGATCGGGACAGGGGGAGCTGGGGAGCTGTTTTTT; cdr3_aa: CSVIGTGGAGELFF
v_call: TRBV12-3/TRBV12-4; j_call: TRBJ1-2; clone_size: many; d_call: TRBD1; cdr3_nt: TGTGCCAGCAGGTACAGGGGGGGATATGGCTACACCTTC; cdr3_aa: CASRYRGGYGYTF
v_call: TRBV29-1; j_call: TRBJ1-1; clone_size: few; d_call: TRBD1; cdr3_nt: TGCAGCGTTGAACACAGGGGGCTTGGCACTGAAGCTTTCTTT; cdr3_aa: CSVEHRGLGTEAFF
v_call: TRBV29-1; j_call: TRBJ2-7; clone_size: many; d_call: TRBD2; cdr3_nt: TGCAGCGTTGTTGTCGGGAGGGCCTCCTACGAGCAGTACTTC; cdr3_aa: CSVVVGRASYEQYF
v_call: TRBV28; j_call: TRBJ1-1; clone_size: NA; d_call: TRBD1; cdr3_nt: TGTGCCAGCAGTCTTCGGACAGGAGCCCTCCCGGGGGTTTTCTTT; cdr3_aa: CASSLRTGALPGVFF
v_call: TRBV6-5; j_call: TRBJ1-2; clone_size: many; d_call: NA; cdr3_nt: TGTGCCAGCAGTACCGGGCCACCTAACTATGGCTACACCTTC; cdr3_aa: CASSTGPPNYGYTF
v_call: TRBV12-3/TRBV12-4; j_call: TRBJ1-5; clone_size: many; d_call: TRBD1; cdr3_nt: TGTGCCAGCAGTTACGGGACAGGGGATCAGCCCCAGCATTTT; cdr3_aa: CASSYGTGDQPQHF
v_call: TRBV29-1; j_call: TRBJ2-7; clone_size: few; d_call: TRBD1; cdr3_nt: TGCAGCGTTGAAACCCTCCCCCGGGACAGGGCTGTTACCAACACCTACGAGCAGTACTTC; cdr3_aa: CSVETLPRDRAVTNTYEQYF
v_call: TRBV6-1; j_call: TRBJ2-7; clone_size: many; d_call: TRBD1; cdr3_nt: TGTGCCAGCCGATGGACAGGGGGGAACGAGCAGTACTTC; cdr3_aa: CASRWTGGNEQYF
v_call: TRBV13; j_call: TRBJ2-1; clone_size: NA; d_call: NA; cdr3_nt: TGTGCCAGCAGCTTAATGCGGGGAACCTACAATGAGCAGTTCTTC; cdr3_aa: CASSLMRGTYNEQFF
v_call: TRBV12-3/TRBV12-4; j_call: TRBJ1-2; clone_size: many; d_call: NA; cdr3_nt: TGTGCCAGCAGTTTAGGAAACGGGGGGTGGGGCTACACCTTC; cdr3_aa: CASSLGNGGWGYTF
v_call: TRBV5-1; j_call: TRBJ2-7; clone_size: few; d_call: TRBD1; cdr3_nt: TGCGCCAGCAGCTTACCGACAGGGGGCCACGAGCAGTACTTC; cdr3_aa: CASSLPTGGHEQYF
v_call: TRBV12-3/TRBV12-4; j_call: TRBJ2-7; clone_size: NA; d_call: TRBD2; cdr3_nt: TGTGCCAGCAGTTTTGGGACTATCGGAAACTACGATCAGTACTTC; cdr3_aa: CASSFGTIGNYDQYF
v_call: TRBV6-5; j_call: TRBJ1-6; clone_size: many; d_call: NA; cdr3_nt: TGTGCCAGCAGTTACATGCGGTCGGCGTATAATTCACCCCTCCACTTT; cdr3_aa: CASSYMRSAYNSPLHF
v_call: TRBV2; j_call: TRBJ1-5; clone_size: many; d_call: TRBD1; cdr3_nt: TGTGCCAGCAGTGAAGTGGAGGACAGGGGGCATCAGCCCCAGCATTTT; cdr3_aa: CASSEVEDRGHQPQHF
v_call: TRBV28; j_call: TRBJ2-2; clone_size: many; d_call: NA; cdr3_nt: TGTGCCAGCAGTTTCACAGGGTGGGGGGAGCTGTTTTTT; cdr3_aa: CASSFTGWGELFF
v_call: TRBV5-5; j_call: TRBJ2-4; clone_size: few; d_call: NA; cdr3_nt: TGTGCCAGCAGCCACGGGTTAGCCAAAAACATTCAGTACTTC; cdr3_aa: CASSHGLAKNIQYF
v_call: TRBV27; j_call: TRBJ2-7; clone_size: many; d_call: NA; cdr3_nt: TGTGCCAGCCGCCATTATTACGAGCAGTACTTC; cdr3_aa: CASRHYYEQYF
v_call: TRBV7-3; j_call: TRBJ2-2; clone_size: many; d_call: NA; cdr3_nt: TGTGCCAGCAGCTTAGGGCCGGAGCTGTTTTTT; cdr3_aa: CASSLGPELFF
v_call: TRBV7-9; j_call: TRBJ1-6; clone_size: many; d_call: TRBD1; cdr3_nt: TGTGCCAGCAGCTTGAACAGGGGTACGGAATCACCCCTCCACTTT; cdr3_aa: CASSLNRGTESPLHF
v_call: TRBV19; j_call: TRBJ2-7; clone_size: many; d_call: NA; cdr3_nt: TGTGCCAGCGCAGGGGACGCTGCCTACGAGCAGTACTTC; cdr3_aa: CASAGDAAYEQYF
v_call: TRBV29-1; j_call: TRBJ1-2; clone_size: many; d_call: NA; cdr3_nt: TGCAGCGTTGCCGGGTCTAACTATGGCTACACCTTC; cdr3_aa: CSVAGSNYGYTF
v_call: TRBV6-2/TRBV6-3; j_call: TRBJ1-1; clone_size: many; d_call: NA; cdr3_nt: TGTGCCAGCAGTTACTCGTTAGTGGGCCTGAACACTGAAGCTTTCTTT; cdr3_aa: CASSYSLVGLNTEAFF
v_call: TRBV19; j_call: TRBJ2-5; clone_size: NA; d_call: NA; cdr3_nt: TGTGCCAGTAGTGGCTTCCATGAGACCCAGTACTTC; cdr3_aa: CASSGFHETQYF
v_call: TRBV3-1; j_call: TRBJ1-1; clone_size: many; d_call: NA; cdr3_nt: TGTGCCAGCACCGTGGGGATATTTCGGGCTGAAGCTTTCTTT; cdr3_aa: CASTVGIFRAEAFF
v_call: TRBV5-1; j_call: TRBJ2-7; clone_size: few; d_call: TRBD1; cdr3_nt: TGCGCCAGCGGCAGGACAGGGGCGGCCTACGAGCAGTACTTC; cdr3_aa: CASGRTGAAYEQYF
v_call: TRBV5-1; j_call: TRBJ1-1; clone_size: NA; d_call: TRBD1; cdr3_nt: TGCGCCAGCAGCAGACAGGGCCTGAACTCTGAAGCTTTCTTT; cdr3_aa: CASSRQGLNSEAFF
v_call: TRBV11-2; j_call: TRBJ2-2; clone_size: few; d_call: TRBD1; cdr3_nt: TGTGCCAGCAGCTTTGACAGGGTTGGCGGGGAGCTGTTTTTT; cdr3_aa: CASSFDRVGGELFF
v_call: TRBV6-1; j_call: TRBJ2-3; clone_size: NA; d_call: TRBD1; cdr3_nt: TGTGCCAGCAGTCCAACCCGACAGGGCCCAGATACGCAGTATTTT; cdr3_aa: CASSPTRQGPDTQYF
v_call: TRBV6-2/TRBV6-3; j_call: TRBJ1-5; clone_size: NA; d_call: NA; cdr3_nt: TGTGCCAGCAACAACCGGAGGAATAGCAATCAGCCCCAGCATTTT; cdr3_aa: CASNNRRNSNQPQHF